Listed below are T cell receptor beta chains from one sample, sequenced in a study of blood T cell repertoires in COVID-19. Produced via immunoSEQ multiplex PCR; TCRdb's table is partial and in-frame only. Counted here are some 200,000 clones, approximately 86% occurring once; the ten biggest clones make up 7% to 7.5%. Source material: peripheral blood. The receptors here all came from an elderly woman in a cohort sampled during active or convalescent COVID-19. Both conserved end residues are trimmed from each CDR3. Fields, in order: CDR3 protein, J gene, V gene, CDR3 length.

ASSKQGSTTGELF TRBJ2-2 TRBV19 13
ARSLAGYDCGARGMNTEAF TRBJ1-1 TRBV7-5 19
ASSQGSEVDGYT TRBJ1-2 TRBV4-3 12
ASSPPNEVRAEAF TRBJ1-1 TRBV18 13
ASRFQTGTEAF TRBJ1-1 TRBV12-3/TRBV12-4 11
ASSRFRTSGADTQY TRBJ2-3 TRBV14 14
ASSQDYSFNQPQH TRBJ1-5 TRBV4-3 13
AISESKEQGARNGELF TRBJ2-2 TRBV10-3 16
ASSLLGQGGASQH TRBJ1-5 TRBV28 13
ASSDGTGLNTEAF TRBJ1-1 TRBV10-1 13
SARGEETQY TRBJ2-5 TRBV20-1 9
ASSLKGREKLF TRBJ1-4 TRBV11-3 11
ASSPLGGAYYGYT TRBJ1-2 TRBV19 13
ATSRGTGILNNYGYT TRBJ1-2 TRBV15 15
AWSPDRRSEKLF TRBJ1-4 TRBV30 12
ASSLGPEAF TRBJ1-1 TRBV25-1 9
ASSPLFLSRLTGTQDGYT TRBJ1-2 TRBV5-1 18
ASSGRIGGPYNEQF TRBJ2-1 TRBV10-1 14
ASRGTGRGWNSPLH TRBJ1-6 TRBV25-1 14
ATSDGTSYNQPQH TRBJ1-5 TRBV24-1 13
ASSPHRVGQPQH TRBJ1-5 TRBV5-1 12
SVTGQIQETQY TRBJ2-5 TRBV29-1 11
ATSRREVKNIQY TRBJ2-4 TRBV15 12
ASSLATGVFTGELF TRBJ2-2 TRBV5-1 14
ASSYRWNTEAF TRBJ1-1 TRBV6-2/TRBV6-3 11
ASSLGLAGGAPNTGELF TRBJ2-2 TRBV9 17